This T cell receptor (beta chain) stems from a study of blood T cell repertoires in COVID-19. Method: immunoSEQ multiplex PCR; TCRdb's copy keeps in-frame clones and lacks some. The sample contains 250,000 to 300,000 clones, around 88% of which appear only once. The CDR3 is made up of 14 amino acids. From germline, CDR1 is MNHEY and CDR2 SMNVEV (reference sequence). The germline V and J ends were trimmed by 5 bases and 2 bases, with 13 bases remaining between them. The source of this sequence is a woman aged 70 to 79 with COVID-19, enrolled during active disease. Sequenced: peripheral blood. This chain uses TRBV27 with TRBJ2-7, with a weak D call TRBD2 (6 bases). CDR3 nucleotides: TGTGCCAGCAGTCCTAGACGCGGGGCCTACGAGCAGTACTTC. Its translation: CASSPRRGAYEQYF.